This T cell receptor (beta chain) stems from a study of blood T cell repertoires in COVID-19 (dated by TCRdb to 2018 to 2021). In terms of the full investigation: Samples covering the acute and convalescent phases of COVID-19 were provided by collaborators in the United States, Italy and Spain. The material from the prospective study consisted of cDNA or gDNA derived from T cells, B-cell-depleted T cells, or PBMCs. Subjects who had been exposed to COVID-19, were actively infected with it, or had recovered from it provided the deeply sampled blood TCRbeta repertoires that made up the dataset. A freely available public database, intended as a resource for researchers studying the immune response to SARS-CoV-2, is where the repertoires were released. Samples were obtained from the ongoing ImmuneRACE study (first 160 participants) and from roughly 1,300 subjects provided by 6 global collaborators. Nearly every sample came with metadata listing a de-identified subject ID, COVID-19 status, age in years and sex. HLA class I and class II types, where available, came from metadata supplied by the sample provider rather than from assay-based typing. Study-wide findings and limitations: The amount of clinical and demographic metadata varied by source and participant and was provided uncurated.

In the case of this clone: This clone's antigen is unknown. No much larger clone exists at a distance of one base, and base qualities are not known.

From the germline V gene (reference sequence), CDR1 is SGHKS and CDR2 is YYEKEE. After removal of 3 bases from V and 9 bases from J, the junction retains 11 bases not matched to a gene. The CDR3 measures 16 amino acids from cysteine to phenylalanine. Left in the record is the CDR3 DNA by itself, 48 bases read in frame from the first base. Samples from volunteer blood donors who had recovered from COVID-19 were contributed by a second Seattle source. Each collaborating institution followed its own protocols to collect whole blood in K2EDTA tubes. Collaborator samples were shipped for TCRbeta analysis as frozen whole blood, isolated PBMCs, or DNA extracted from either sample type. TCRbeta CDR3 regions were amplified from genomic DNA by means of the immunoSEQ Assay, a bias-controlled multiplex PCR. Under the source paper's analysis protocol: Nucleated cell counts per sample were estimated from amplification of reference gene primers within the assay. To quantify the absolute abundance of each unique TCRbeta CDR3 rearrangement, sequence reads were collapsed and filtered. For each sample, productive Simpson clonality was calculated as the square root of Simpson's diversity index across productive rearrangements. Sourced from immuneACCESS, this table was stored by TCRdb with only in-frame sequences that have V and J called. A share of the clones is absent; for the studies checked, an unresolved V gene accounts for under half, and the remainder has no known explanation. The D gene and trimming were derived from the DNA, and the V and J assignments and clone size from that table. The sample includes approximately 70,000 clones, with about 80% observed a single time. The ten top clones hold around a sixth of the sample.

Sequenced: peripheral blood. The origin of this receptor is a man in his sixties or seventies who had recovered from COVID-19. The chain couples TRBV5-5 to TRBJ2-4; 11 central nucleotides agree with TRBD1. The sequenced DNA is TGTGCCAGCAGCTCACGGACAGGGGGCGATTTGGGCATTCAGTACTTC. Translated, this is CASSSRTGGDLGIQYF.